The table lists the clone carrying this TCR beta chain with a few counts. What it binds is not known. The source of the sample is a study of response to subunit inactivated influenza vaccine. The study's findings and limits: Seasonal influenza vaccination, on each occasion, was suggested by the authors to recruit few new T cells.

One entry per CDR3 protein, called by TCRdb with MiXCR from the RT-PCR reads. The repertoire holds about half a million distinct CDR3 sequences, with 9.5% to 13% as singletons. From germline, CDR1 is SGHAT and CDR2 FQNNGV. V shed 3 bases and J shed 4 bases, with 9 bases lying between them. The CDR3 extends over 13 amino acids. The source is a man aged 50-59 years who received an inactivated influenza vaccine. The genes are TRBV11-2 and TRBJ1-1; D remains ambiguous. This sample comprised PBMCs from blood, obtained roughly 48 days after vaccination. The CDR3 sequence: CASSLGATTEAFF. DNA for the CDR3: TGTGCCAGCAGCTTGGGAGCGACCACTGAAGCTTTCTTT.